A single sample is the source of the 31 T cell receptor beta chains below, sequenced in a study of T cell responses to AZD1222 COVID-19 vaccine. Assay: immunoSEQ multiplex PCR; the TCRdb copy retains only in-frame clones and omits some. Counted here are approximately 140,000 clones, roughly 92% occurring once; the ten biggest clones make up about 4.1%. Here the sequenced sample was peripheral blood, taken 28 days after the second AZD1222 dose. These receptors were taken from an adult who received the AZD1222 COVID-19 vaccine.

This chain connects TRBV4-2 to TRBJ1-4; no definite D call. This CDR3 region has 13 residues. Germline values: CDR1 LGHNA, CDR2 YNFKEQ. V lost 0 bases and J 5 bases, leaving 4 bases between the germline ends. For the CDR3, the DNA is TGTGCCAGCAGCCAAGATCGGAATGAAAAACTGTTTTTT. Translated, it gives CASSQDRNEKLFF.

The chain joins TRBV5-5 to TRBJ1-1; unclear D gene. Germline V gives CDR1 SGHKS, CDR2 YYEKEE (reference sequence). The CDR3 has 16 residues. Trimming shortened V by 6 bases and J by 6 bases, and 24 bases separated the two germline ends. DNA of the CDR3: TGTGCCAGCACCCCGGTCCAAGCCAGGCTAAACGCTGAAGCTTTCTTT. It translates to CASTPVQARLNAEAFF.

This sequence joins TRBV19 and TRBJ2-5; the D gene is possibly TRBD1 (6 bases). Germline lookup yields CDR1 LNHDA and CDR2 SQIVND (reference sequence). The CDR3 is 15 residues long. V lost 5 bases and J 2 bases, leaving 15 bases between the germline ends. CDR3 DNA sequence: TGTGCCAGTAGTGAGACCAGGGGACAACAAGAGACCCAGTACTTC. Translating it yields CASSETRGQQETQYF. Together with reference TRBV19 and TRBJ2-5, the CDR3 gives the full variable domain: DGGITQSPKYLFRKEGQNVTLSCEQNLNHDAMYWYRQDPGQGLRLIYYSQIVNDFQKGDIAEGYSVSREKKESFPLTVTSAQKNPTAFYLCASSETRGQQETQYFGPGTRLLVL.

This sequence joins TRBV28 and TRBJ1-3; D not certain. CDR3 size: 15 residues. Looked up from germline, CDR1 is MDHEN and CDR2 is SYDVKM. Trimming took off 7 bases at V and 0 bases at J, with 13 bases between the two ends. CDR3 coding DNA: TGTGCCAGCACCCAAAGAGGCCTCTCTGGAAACACCATATATTTT. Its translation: CASTQRGLSGNTIYF.

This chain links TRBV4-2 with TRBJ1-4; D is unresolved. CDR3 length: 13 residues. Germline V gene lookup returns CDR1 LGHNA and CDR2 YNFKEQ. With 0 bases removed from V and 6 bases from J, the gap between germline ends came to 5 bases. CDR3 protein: CASSQEGDEKLFF. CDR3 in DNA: TGTGCCAGCAGCCAAGAGGGAGATGAAAAACTGTTTTTT.

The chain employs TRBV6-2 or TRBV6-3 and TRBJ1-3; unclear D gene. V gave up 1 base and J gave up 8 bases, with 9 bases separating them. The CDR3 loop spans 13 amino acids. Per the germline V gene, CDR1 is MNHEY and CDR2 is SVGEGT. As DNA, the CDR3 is TGTGCCAGCAGTTACTATCAACGAGACACCATATATTTT. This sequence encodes CASSYYQRDTIYF.

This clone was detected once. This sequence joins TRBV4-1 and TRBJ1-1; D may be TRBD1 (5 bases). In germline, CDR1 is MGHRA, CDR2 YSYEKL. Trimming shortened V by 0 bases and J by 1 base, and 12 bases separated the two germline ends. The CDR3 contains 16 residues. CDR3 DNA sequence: TGCGCCAGCAGCCAAGACTGGGGGGAGGGGAACACTGAAGCTTTCTTT. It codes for CASSQDWGEGNTEAFF.

The CDR3 DNA reads TGTGCCAGTAGTATGGAACAGAACAATGAGCAGTTCTTC. Its translation is CASSMEQNNEQFF. The chain combines TRBV19 with TRBJ2-1; D gene ambiguous. Germline V gives CDR1 LNHDA, CDR2 SQIVND (reference sequence). V was clipped by 3 bases and J by 5 bases, with 8 bases between them. CDR3 length: 13 residues.

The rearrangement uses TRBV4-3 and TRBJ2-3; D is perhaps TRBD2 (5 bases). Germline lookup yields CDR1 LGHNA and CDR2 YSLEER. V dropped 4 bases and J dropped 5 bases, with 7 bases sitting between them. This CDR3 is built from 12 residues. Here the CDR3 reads CASSPRGDTQYF. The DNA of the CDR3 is TGCGCCAGCAGCCCCCGGGGAGATACGCAGTATTTT.

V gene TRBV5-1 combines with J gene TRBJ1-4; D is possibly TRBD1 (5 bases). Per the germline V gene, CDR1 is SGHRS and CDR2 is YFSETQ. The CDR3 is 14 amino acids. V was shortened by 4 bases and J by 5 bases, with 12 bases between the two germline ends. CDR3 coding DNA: TGCGCCAGCAGCACGGGGACGGCGAATGAAAAACTGTTTTTT. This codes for CASSTGTANEKLFF.

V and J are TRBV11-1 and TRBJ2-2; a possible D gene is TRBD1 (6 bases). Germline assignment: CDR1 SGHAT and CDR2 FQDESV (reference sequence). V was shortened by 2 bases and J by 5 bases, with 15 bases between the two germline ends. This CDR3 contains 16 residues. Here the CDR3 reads CASSLFGGLGTGELFF. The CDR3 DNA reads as TGTGCCAGCAGCTTATTTGGGGGCCTGGGGACCGGGGAGCTGTTTTTT.

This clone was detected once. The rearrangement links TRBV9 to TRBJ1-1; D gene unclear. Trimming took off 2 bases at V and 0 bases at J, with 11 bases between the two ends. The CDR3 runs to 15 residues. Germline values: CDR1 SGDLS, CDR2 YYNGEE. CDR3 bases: TGTGCCAGCAGCGTGTTACAGAACATGAACACTGAAGCTTTCTTT. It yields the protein CASSVLQNMNTEAFF.

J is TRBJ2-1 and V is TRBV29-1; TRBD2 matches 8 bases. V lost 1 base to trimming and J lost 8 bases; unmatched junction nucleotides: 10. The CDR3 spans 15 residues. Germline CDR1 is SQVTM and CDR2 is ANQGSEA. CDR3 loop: CSVEVGSSGSDEQFF. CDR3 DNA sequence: TGCAGCGTTGAAGTGGGGAGCAGCGGGAGCGATGAGCAGTTCTTC.

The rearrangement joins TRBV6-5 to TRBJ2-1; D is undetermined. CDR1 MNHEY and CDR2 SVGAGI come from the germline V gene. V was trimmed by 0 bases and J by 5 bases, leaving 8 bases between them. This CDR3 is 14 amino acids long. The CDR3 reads CASSYSAVDNEQFF. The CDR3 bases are TGTGCCAGCAGTTACTCCGCCGTAGACAATGAGCAGTTCTTC.

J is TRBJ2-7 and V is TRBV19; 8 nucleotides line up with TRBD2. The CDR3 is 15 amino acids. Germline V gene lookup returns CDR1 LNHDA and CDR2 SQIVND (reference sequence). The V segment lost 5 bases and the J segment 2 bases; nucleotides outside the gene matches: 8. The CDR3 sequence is CASSWVAGPPYEQYF. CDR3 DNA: TGTGCCAGTAGTTGGGTAGCGGGGCCACCCTACGAGCAGTACTTC.

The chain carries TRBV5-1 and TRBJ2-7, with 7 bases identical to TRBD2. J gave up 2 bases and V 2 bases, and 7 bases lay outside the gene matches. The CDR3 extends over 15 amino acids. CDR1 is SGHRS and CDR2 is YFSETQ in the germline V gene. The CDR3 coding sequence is TGCGCCAGCAGCTTTCTCGCGGGAGCTGCCTACGAGCAGTACTTC. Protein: CASSFLAGAAYEQYF.

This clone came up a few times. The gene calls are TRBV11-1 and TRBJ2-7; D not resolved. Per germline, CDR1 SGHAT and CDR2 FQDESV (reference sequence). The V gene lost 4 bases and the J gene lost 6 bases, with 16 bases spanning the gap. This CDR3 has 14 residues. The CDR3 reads CASSSLRDVGEQYF. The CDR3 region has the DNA TGTGCCAGCAGCTCATTACGAGATGTAGGCGAGCAGTACTTC.

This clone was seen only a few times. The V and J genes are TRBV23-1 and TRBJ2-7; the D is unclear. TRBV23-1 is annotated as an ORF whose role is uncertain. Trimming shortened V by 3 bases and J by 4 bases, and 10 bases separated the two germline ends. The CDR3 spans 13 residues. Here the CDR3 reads CASSQGLEYEQYF. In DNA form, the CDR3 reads TGCGCCAGCAGTCAGGGCCTGGAGTACGAGCAGTACTTC.

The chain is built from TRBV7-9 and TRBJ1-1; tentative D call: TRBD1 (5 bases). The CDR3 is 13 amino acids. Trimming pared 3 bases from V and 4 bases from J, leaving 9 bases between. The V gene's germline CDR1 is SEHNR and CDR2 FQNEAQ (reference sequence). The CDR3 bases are TGTGCCAGCAGCTTGGTGGGGACCACTGAAGCTTTCTTT. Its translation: CASSLVGTTEAFF.

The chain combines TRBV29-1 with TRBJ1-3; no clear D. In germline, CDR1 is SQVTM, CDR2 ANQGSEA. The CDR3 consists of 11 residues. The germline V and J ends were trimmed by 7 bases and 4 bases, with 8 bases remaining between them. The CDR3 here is CSARVGNTIYF. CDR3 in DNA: TGCAGCGCGCGCGTGGGAAACACCATATATTTT.

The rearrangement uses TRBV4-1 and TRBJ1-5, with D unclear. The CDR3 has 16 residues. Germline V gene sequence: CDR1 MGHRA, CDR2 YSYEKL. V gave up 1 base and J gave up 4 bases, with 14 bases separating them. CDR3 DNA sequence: TGCGCCAGCAGCCAAGTGGCCCTTATTGCGAATCAGCCCCAGCATTTT. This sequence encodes CASSQVALIANQPQHF.

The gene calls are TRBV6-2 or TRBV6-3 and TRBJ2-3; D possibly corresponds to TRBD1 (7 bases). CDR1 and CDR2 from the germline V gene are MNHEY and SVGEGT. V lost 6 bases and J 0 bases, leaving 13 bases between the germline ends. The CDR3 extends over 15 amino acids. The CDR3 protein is CASSLQGTSTDTQYF. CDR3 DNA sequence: TGTGCCAGCAGCCTACAGGGGACTAGCACAGATACGCAGTATTTT.

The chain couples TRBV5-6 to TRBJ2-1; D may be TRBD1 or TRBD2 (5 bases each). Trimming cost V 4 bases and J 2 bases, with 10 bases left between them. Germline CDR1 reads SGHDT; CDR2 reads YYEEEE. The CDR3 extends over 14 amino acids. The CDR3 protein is CASSGGSTYNEQFF. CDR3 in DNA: TGTGCCAGCAGCGGGGGTTCTACCTACAATGAGCAGTTCTTC.

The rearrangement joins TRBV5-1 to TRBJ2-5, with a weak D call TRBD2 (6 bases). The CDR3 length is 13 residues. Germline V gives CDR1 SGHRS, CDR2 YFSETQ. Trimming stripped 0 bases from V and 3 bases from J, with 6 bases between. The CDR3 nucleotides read TGCGCCAGCAGCTTGGGCGGGGAAGAGACCCAGTACTTC. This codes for CASSLGGEETQYF.

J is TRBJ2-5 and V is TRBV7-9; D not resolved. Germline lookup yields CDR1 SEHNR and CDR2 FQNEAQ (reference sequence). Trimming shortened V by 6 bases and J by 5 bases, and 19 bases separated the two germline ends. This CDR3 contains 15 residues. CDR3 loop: CASSLRRASVETQYF. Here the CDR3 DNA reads TGTGCCAGCAGTTTACGCCGGGCCTCCGTGGAGACCCAGTACTTC.

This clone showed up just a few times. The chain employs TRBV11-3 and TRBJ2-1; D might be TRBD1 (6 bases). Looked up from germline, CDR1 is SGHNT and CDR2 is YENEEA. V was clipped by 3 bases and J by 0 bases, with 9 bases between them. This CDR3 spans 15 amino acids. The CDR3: CASSFSGDSYNEQFF. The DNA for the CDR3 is TGTGCCAGCAGCTTTTCAGGGGACTCCTACAATGAGCAGTTCTTC. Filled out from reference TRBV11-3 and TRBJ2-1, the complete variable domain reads EAGVVQSPRYKIIEKKQPVAFWCNPISGHNTLYWYLQNLGQGPELLIRYENEEAVDDSQLPKDRFSAERLKGVDSTLKIQPAELGDSAVYLCASSFSGDSYNEQFFGPGTRLTVL.

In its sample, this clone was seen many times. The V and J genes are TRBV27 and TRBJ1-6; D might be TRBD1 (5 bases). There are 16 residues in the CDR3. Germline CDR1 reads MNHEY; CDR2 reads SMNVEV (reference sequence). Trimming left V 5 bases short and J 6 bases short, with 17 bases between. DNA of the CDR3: TGTGCCAGCAGTATCGCTCAGGGAGGCATTAATTCACCCCTCCACTTT. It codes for CASSIAQGGINSPLHF.

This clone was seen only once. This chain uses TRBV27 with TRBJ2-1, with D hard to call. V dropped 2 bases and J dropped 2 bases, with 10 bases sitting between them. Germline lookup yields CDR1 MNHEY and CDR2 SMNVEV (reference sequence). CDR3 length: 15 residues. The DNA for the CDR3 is TGTGCCAGCAGTTTAATTAGCCTACCCTACAATGAGCAGTTCTTC. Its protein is CASSLISLPYNEQFF.

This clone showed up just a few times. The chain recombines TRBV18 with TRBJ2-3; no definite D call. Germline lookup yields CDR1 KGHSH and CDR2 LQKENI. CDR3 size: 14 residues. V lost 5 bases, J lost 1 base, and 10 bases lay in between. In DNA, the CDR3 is TGTGCCAGCTCATCCACGGTGGGCACAGATACGCAGTATTTT. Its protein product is CASSSTVGTDTQYF.

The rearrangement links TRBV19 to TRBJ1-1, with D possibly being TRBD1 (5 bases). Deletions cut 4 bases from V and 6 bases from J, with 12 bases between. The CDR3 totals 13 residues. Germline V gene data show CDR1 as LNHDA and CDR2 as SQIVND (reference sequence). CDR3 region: CASSTPGGAEAFF. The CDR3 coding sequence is TGTGCCAGTAGTACCCCCGGGGGGGCTGAAGCTTTCTTT.

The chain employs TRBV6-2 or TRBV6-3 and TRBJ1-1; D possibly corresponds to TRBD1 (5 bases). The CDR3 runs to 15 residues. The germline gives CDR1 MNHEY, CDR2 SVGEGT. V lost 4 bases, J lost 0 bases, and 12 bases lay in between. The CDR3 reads CASSFRGIMNTEAFF. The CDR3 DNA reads TGTGCCAGCAGTTTTAGGGGCATCATGAACACTGAAGCTTTCTTT.